This T cell receptor beta chain was obtained from a study of blood T cells in healthy people across ages. PCR was performed a second time for about 7 to 12 cycles using a sample-barcoded 5' primer and a J-beta primer mix. A single record per CDR3 protein comes from TCRdb applying MiXCR to the 5' RACE reads. The table has over 1,300,000 distinct CDR3 sequences, roughly 60% seen once. Caucasian individuals from Russia who were healthy and aged roughly 6 to 100 acted as donors. The CDR3 length is 14 residues. The V segment lost 8 bases and the J segment 4 bases; nucleotides outside the gene matches: 7. Germline-derived CDR1 and CDR2 are MNHEY and SMNVEV (reference sequence).

The receptor was isolated from a man aged 18 to 30 in good health. The J gene is TRBJ2-1, the V gene TRBV27, with 8 bases matching TRBD1. The sample taken for sequencing was blood. The CDR3 DNA sequence: TGTGCCAGCCGCCTGGACAGGGTTTACAATGAGCAGTTCTTC. As protein: CASRLDRVYNEQFF.